This TCR beta chain derives from a study of technical replicates of blood from a few donors (dated by TCRdb to about 2017). The library was prepared using the immunoSEQ multiplex PCR assay. Entries here come from immuneACCESS through TCRdb and include only in-frame sequences with V and J called. Some clones fail to appear in such tables; in the studies checked, an unresolved V gene covers under half of the shortfall, and the cause of the remainder is unknown. Present in this sample are tens of thousands of clones, 75% to 95% of which were seen just once. The ten largest clonotypes hold 0.3% to 0.45% of the sample. Turning to this clone: What antigen it recognizes has not been identified. Base qualities are not recorded, but no much larger clone differs from it by a single base.

As encoded in the germline V gene, CDR1 is SGHAT while CDR2 is FQNNGV. Relative to germline, V is missing 6 bases and J is missing 5 bases, with 2 bases of the junction outside any gene match. From the cysteine up to the phenylalanine, the CDR3 has a length of 13 residues. The read is trimmed to its CDR3 DNA, 39 bases read in frame from base 1. The TCR originated in a human donor in good health. The specimen sequenced was T cells isolated from PBMCs. The V and J segments used are TRBV11-2 and TRBJ2-3, and 10 junctional nucleotides match TRBD1. In nucleotides, the sequence is TGTGCCAGCAGTCGGGACAGGGGAGATACGCAGTATTTT. Translation gives CASSRDRGDTQYF.